The 21 T cell receptor beta chains below all came from one sample that was sequenced in a study of blood T cell repertoires in COVID-19. Clones were sequenced by immunoSEQ multiplex PCR, and TCRdb holds only the in-frame ones, with some missing. The data contain roughly 150,000 clones, more than 70% of them singletons. Material for sequencing was peripheral blood. These receptors were taken from a man aged 55 to 70 with acute or convalescent COVID-19.

The rearrangement links TRBV28 to TRBJ1-2; 7 bases match TRBD1. After removal of 4 bases from V and 11 bases from J, the junction contained 7 bases not matched to a gene. The CDR3 is 12 residues long. In germline, CDR1 is MDHEN, CDR2 SYDVKM. The CDR3 nucleotides are TGTGCCAGCAGTTGGGGGACAGCTACTTACACCTTC. This gives the protein CASSWGTATYTF.

This sequence joins TRBV12-3 or TRBV12-4 and TRBJ1-5; no clear D. V was cut by 5 bases and J by 6 bases, with 8 bases left in between. The CDR3 runs 12 residues. The DNA of the CDR3 is TGTGCCAGCAGTGAGGGAGGTCAGCCCCAGCATTTT. This codes for CASSEGGQPQHF.

The chain recombines TRBV12-3 or TRBV12-4 with TRBJ2-1; TRBD2 agrees at 9 bases. This CDR3 is built from 13 residues. With 3 bases clipped from V and 9 bases from J, the junction kept 3 bases outside the gene matches. For the CDR3, the DNA is TGTGCCAGCAGTTTGAGCGGGGGGAGTGAGCAGTTCTTC. Translated: CASSLSGGSEQFF.

This chain links TRBV5-1 with TRBJ1-1; a possible D gene is TRBD1 (5 bases). The CDR3 runs to 15 residues. In germline, CDR1 is SGHRS, CDR2 YFSETQ. Trimming pared 4 bases from V and 0 bases from J, leaving 13 bases between. The CDR3 coding sequence is TGCGCCAGCAGCCACGGGGGTATGATGAACACTGAAGCTTTCTTT. Translating gives CASSHGGMMNTEAFF.

In DNA form, the CDR3 reads TGTGCCAGCCGACTAGCGGGGGAATACAATGAGCAGTTCTTC. Translating gives CASRLAGEYNEQFF. The chain is built from TRBV5-4 and TRBJ2-1; 12 bases align to TRBD2. In germline, CDR1 is SGHNT, CDR2 YYREEE (reference sequence). The length of the CDR3 is 14 residues. V lost 7 bases to trimming and J lost 4 bases; unmatched junction nucleotides: 3.

CDR3 sequence reads: CASSQRDRGIAEAFF. The CDR3 nucleotides are TGTGCCAGTAGTCAAAGGGACAGGGGTATCGCTGAAGCTTTCTTT. This chain joins TRBV19 and TRBJ1-1, with TRBD1 identical over 10 bases. Germline CDR1 and CDR2: LNHDA and SQIVND (reference sequence). The J segment lost 6 bases and the V segment lost 5 bases, leaving 9 bases of the junction unmatched. CDR3 length: 15 residues.

The chain uses TRBV18 and TRBJ1-5; 9 bases are shared with TRBD1. CDR1 and CDR2 (germline): KGHSH, LQKENI. V shed 5 bases, J shed 1 base, and the junction held 6 bases outside the gene matches. The CDR3 runs to 16 residues. In DNA form, the CDR3 reads TGTGCCAGCTCAGGGGACGACAGGGGGAGCAATCAGCCCCAGCATTTT. This translates into CASSGDDRGSNQPQHF.

The chain links TRBV19 to TRBJ2-3; tentative D call: TRBD2 (6 bases). The CDR3 consists of 14 residues. Trimming left V 5 bases short and J 1 base short, with 10 bases between. The germline V gene has CDR1 LNHDA and CDR2 SQIVND (reference sequence). CDR3 bases: TGTGCCAGTAGTTTTAGCGGTCGCACAGATACGCAGTATTTT. Its translation is CASSFSGRTDTQYF.

The chain couples TRBV6-5 to TRBJ2-7, with D possibly matching TRBD1 (7 bases). CDR3 length: 14 amino acids. Germline-derived CDR1 and CDR2 are MNHEY and SVGAGI. Trimming stripped 6 bases from V and 4 bases from J, with 16 bases between. The CDR3 reads CASSGARGAYEQYF. CDR3 nucleotide sequence: TGTGCCAGCAGCGGCGCCAGGGGGGCGTACGAGCAGTACTTC.

The V gene is TRBV5-1, the J gene TRBJ1-5; 8 nucleotides agree with TRBD1. The V gene end was trimmed by 5 bases and the J gene end by 10 bases; junction bases not matched to a gene: 14. Germline loops: CDR1 SGHRS, CDR2 YFSETQ. The CDR3 spans 15 residues. The CDR3 sequence: CASSYYGQGLEPQHF. The CDR3 DNA reads TGCGCCAGCAGTTATTATGGACAGGGCTTAGAACCCCAGCATTTT.

The rearrangement uses TRBV7-2 and TRBJ2-7; D unclear. Trimming took 1 base from V and 0 from J, leaving 13 bases between them. CDR1 SGHTA and CDR2 FQGNSA come from the germline V gene. This CDR3 comprises 16 residues. The DNA of the CDR3 is TGTGCCAGCAGCTTAGGTCAGGCCGAAAGCTCCTACGAGCAGTACTTC. The encoded protein is CASSLGQAESSYEQYF.

CDR3 protein: CASSLTGGSDSPLHF. DNA for the CDR3: TGTGCCAGCAGCTTAACAGGGGGCAGCGATTCACCCCTCCACTTT. The chain carries TRBV7-2 and TRBJ1-6, with 9 bases fitting TRBD1. CDR1 SGHTA and CDR2 FQGNSA come from the germline V gene. The CDR3 sequence is 15 residues long. With 2 bases clipped from V and 8 bases from J, the junction kept 4 bases outside the gene matches.

The DNA of the CDR3 is TGTGCCAGCAGCTATAGACAGGGCTACGAGCAGTACTTC. Translated, it gives CASSYRQGYEQYF. This rearrangement joins TRBV7-2 to TRBJ2-7; 7 nucleotides agree with TRBD1. The CDR3 contains 13 residues. The V segment lost 4 bases and the J segment 3 bases; nucleotides outside the gene matches: 3. Looked up from germline, CDR1 is SGHTA and CDR2 is FQGNSA. Full variable domain (remainder filled in from reference TRBV7-2 and TRBJ2-7): GAGVSQSPSNKVTEKGKDVELRCDPISGHTALYWYRQSLGQGLEFLIYFQGNSAPDKSGLPSDRFSAERTGGSVSTLTIQRTQQEDSAVYLCASSYRQGYEQYFGPGTRLTVT.

This clone has a single count. This chain connects TRBV6-1 to TRBJ1-6; TRBD1 matches 7 bases. Trimming removed 4 bases from V and 7 bases from J; junction bases left unmatched: 13. The CDR3 is 17 residues long. The germline V gene has CDR1 MNHNS and CDR2 SASEGT. The CDR3 here is CASSVERQGAWNSPLHF. CDR3 in DNA: TGTGCCAGCAGTGTGGAGAGACAGGGTGCATGGAATTCACCCCTCCACTTT.

This clone was found a few times. This chain connects TRBV18 to TRBJ1-2, with TRBD1 matching 9 bases. The V and J ends lost 6 bases and 12 bases, in that order; junction bases with no gene match: 11. Per the germline V gene, CDR1 is KGHSH and CDR2 is LQKENI. There are 13 residues in the CDR3. CDR3 residues: CASSTSGTGSNTF. In nucleotides, the CDR3 is TGTGCCAGCTCCACGTCCGGGACAGGGTCTAACACCTTC.

This chain links TRBV2 with TRBJ1-2; D gene ambiguous. The V end lost 4 bases, the J end lost 5 bases, and 8 bases lay between the germline ends. Germline CDR1 reads SNHLY; CDR2 reads FYNNEI. The CDR3 loop spans 12 amino acids. The CDR3 DNA follows: TGTGCCAGCAGTGCGGCGGGTTATGGCTACACCTTC. This encodes CASSAAGYGYTF. The whole variable domain, filled in from reference TRBV2 and TRBJ1-2, reads EPEVTQTPSHQVTQMGQEVILRCVPISNHLYFYWYRQILGQKVEFLVSFYNNEISEKSEIFDDQFSVERPDGSNFTLKIRSTKLEDSAMYFCASSAAGYGYTFGSGTRLTVV.

V is TRBV11-2 and J is TRBJ2-3, with TRBD2 matching 10 bases. Germline values: CDR1 SGHAT, CDR2 FQNNGV. Trimming removed 3 bases from V and 4 bases from J; junction bases left unmatched: 7. The CDR3 length is 16 residues. The CDR3 spells CASSFISGGGADTQYF. The CDR3 coding sequence is TGTGCCAGCAGCTTCATAAGCGGGGGGGGCGCAGATACGCAGTATTTT.

The rearrangement joins TRBV6-5 to TRBJ2-7; 10 nucleotides agree with TRBD1. Unmatched junction bases numbered 4, after V lost 6 bases and J lost 2 bases. Germline V gene sequence: CDR1 MNHEY, CDR2 SVGAGI. The length of the CDR3 is 14 residues. The CDR3 DNA reads as TGTGCCAGCAGCCGGGACAGGGGCGCCTACGAGCAGTACTTC. This encodes CASSRDRGAYEQYF.

J is TRBJ1-4 and V is TRBV4-1, with a tentative D call TRBD1 (5 bases). Germline CDR1 reads MGHRA; CDR2 reads YSYEKL. The CDR3 length is 15 residues. V lost 0 bases, J lost 8 bases, and 13 bases lay in between. CDR3 sequence (DNA): TGCGCCAGCAGCCAAGAGCAGGGCGGTCAAGAAAAACTGTTTTTT. This translates into CASSQEQGGQEKLFF.

The CDR3 DNA is TGTGCCAGCAGCCCCCAGGGCGCTAAAGAGACCCAGTACTTC. Translation: CASSPQGAKETQYF. The rearrangement uses TRBV7-3 and TRBJ2-5, with D perhaps TRBD1 (5 bases). The V end was cut by 5 bases, the J end by 3 bases, with 13 bases between. CDR3 length: 14 residues. Germline V gene data show CDR1 as SGHTA and CDR2 as FQGTGA. Complete variable domain (other parts from reference TRBV7-3 and TRBJ2-5): GAGVSQTPSNKVTEKGKYVELRCDPISGHTALYWYRQSLGQGPEFLIYFQGTGAADDSGLPNDRFFAVRPEGSVSTLKIQRTERGDSAVYLCASSPQGAKETQYFGPGTRLLVL.

V and J are TRBV5-8 and TRBJ1-2, with TRBD1 as a possible D gene (5 bases). The CDR3 is 14 residues long. CDR1 is SGHTS, CDR2 YDEGEE, per germline. V shed 4 bases and J shed 1 base, with 11 bases lying between them. Here the CDR3 DNA reads TGTGCCAGCAGCCCCGACAGCCTTAACTATGGCTACACCTTC. It codes for CASSPDSLNYGYTF.